What follows is one TCR beta chain and its context. Its antigen remains unidentified. This record belongs to a study of early T cells in non-severe SARS-CoV-2 infection. Study summary: The input, bulk RNA from unsorted whole blood, was sequenced, and chains were unpaired.

Study-level findings and limits: VDJdb matching favored anti-spike CD8 responses, missing private and CD4 specificities.

Attachment of unique molecular identifiers was made to individual cDNA molecules. TCRdb ran MiXCR on the 5' RACE reads and lists one entry per CDR3 protein. Of about 88,000 distinct CDR3 sequences listed, about 16% are singletons. The CDR3 covers 13 residues. Germline V gives CDR1 SGHVS, CDR2 FNYEAQ. Trimming took 4 bases from V and 3 from J, leaving 10 bases between them. Material: whole blood. The clonotype originates from an adult who was a healthcare worker with PCR-confirmed SARS-CoV-2 infection or an uninfected control (not recorded which). The chain links TRBV7-6 to TRBJ2-7, with D maybe TRBD1 (6 bases). The CDR3 loop reads CASSSRQDYEQYF. The DNA of the CDR3 is TGTGCCAGCAGCTCTCGACAGGACTACGAGCAGTACTTC.